The rows below give T cell receptor beta chains drawn from one sample of a study of post-analysis software for immune sequencing data. From the PCR reads, TCRdb called clonotypes with MiXCR, one entry per CDR3 protein. This sample has more than 350,000 distinct CDR3 sequences, with less than 40% found just once. Sequencing was done on a sample of blood. The receptors were gathered from a girl aged 2 to 10 with multiple sclerosis. Both conserved end residues are part of each CDR3. The order of the fields is D gene, J gene, CDR3 length, V gene, clone size, CDR3 protein, CDR3 DNA. The D gene is left open where the match is weak. Size is omitted from some rows. Given values are once, few, many or a class for expanded clones.

>TRBD1|TRBJ2-7|17|TRBV28|.
CASSYPISTGVSHEQYF
TGTGCCAGCAGTTATCCGATATCGACAGGGGTCAGCCACGAGCAGTACTTC
>TRBD1|TRBJ1-6|16|TRBV6-5|few
CASSYSTGGINSPLHF
TGTGCCAGCAGTTACTCGACAGGGGGCATAAATTCACCCCTCCACTTT
>TRBD2|TRBJ2-3|16|TRBV7-2|.
CASSISGVTGPDTQYF
TGTGCCAGCAGCATTAGCGGGGTTACCGGACCAGATACGCAGTATTTT
>TRBD2|TRBJ2-7|16|TRBV20-1|few
CSARKTGTSGYYEQYF
TGCAGTGCTAGAAAAACCGGGACTAGCGGTTACTACGAGCAGTACTTC
>TRBD1|TRBJ2-3|13|TRBV20-1|.
CSAQGQGTDMQYF
TGCAGTGCTCAAGGACAGGGCACAGATATGCAGTATTTT
>TRBD1|TRBJ2-1|17|TRBV15|.
CATSRGRDRGSHNEQFF
TGTGCCACCAGCAGAGGCCGGGACAGGGGGTCCCACAATGAGCAGTTCTTC
>TRBD1|TRBJ2-3|14|TRBV5-1|.
CASSGQGDTDTQYF
TGCGCCAGCAGCGGACAGGGGGACACAGATACGCAGTATTTT
>.|TRBJ2-7|15|TRBV27|few
CASSFRAKVFYEQYF
TGTGCCAGCAGTTTTCGGGCAAAGGTGTTCTACGAGCAGTACTTC
>.|TRBJ2-5|13|TRBV11-2|once
CASSFRTEGTQYF
TGTGCCAGCAGTTTTAGGACGGAGGGGACCCAGTACTTC
>.|TRBJ2-2|15|TRBV4-1|.
CASSLGGGRTGELFF
TGCGCCAGCAGTCTAGGCGGGGGCCGCACCGGGGAGTTGTTTTTT
>.|TRBJ2-3|16|TRBV7-3|.
CASSLTLGSSTDTQYF
TGTGCCAGCAGCTTAACGTTGGGTTCTAGCACAGATACGCAGTATTTT
>TRBD2|TRBJ2-7|14|TRBV10-3|.
CATLAGGEDYEQYF
TGTGCCACCCTAGCGGGAGGAGAGGACTACGAGCAGTACTTC